Below, 25 T cell receptor beta chains from the same sample are listed, as sequenced in a study of T-cell reconstitution after alpha-beta-depleted transplantation in children. Library preparation (for TCRbeta) was performed with unique molecular identifiers. MiXCR, run by TCRdb on the PCR reads, gives a single entry per CDR3 protein. The sample contains approximately 400,000 distinct CDR3 sequences, roughly a tenth of which appear only once. Specimen: PBMCs from the stem cell graft donor, collected from the stem cell graft. Receptors were obtained from a human donor who donated a stem cell graft to a child with acute myeloid leukemia.

This clonotype was detected a few times. The chain carries TRBV5-5 and TRBJ1-4; D gene unclear. The CDR3 has 15 residues. Trimming cost V 1 base and J 4 bases, with 11 bases left between them. The germline V gene encodes CDR1 SGHKS and CDR2 YYEKEE (reference sequence). CDR3 nucleotide sequence: TGTGCCAGCAGCTTGACTGTGGTGGTTAATGAAAAACTGTTTTTT. Translating gives CASSLTVVVNEKLFF.

This clonotype was observed at least ten times. This rearrangement joins TRBV29-1 to TRBJ2-5, with a weak D call TRBD1 (6 bases). With 3 bases removed from V and 5 bases from J, the gap between germline ends came to 13 bases. The CDR3 has 13 residues. In germline, CDR1 is SQVTM, CDR2 ANQGSEA. The CDR3 DNA reads TGCAGCGTTGAGGGTGGACAGATCGAGACCCAGTACTTC. Encoded protein: CSVEGGQIETQYF. The entire variable domain, with the rest obtained from reference TRBV29-1 and TRBJ2-5, is as follows: SAVISQKPSRDICQRGTSLTIQCQVDSQVTMMFWYRQQPGQSLTLIATANQGSEATYESGFVIDKFPISRPNLTFSTLTVSNMSPEDSSIYLCSVEGGQIETQYFGPGTRLLVL.

Comments on this clonotype: The junction does not match germline at one end; this may be a read error. The gene calls are TRBV5-8 and TRBJ1-5; a weak D match, TRBD1 (5 bases). Germline V gene lookup returns CDR1 SGHTS and CDR2 YDEGEE. The CDR3 spans 15 residues. The CDR3 here is CAGSLEGLSNQPQHF. The CDR3 region has the DNA TGTGCCGGCAGCTTGGAGGGGTTGAGCAATCAGCCCCAGCATTTT.

The table lists this clonotype with a few counts. With a much larger clone just one base away, this may be a read error. V usage is TRBV6-1 and J usage is TRBJ2-2; possible D gene TRBD1, 5 bases. The CDR3 sequence is 13 residues long. CDR1 and CDR2 from the germline V gene are MNHNS and SASEGT. Deletions cut 3 bases from V and 4 bases from J, with 6 bases between. Here the CDR3 reads CASSDRATGELFF. In DNA form, the CDR3 reads TGTGCCAGCAGTGACAGGGCCACCGGGGAGCTGTTTTTT.

This clonotype was seen a few times. This chain joins TRBV10-3 and TRBJ2-2, with D perhaps TRBD2 (6 bases). Germline V lookup: CDR1 ENHRY, CDR2 SYGVKD. V dropped 2 bases and J dropped 0 bases, with 10 bases sitting between them. This CDR3 comprises 16 residues. CDR3 region: CAISETGSPNTGELFF. DNA of the CDR3: TGTGCCATCAGTGAGACCGGGAGCCCGAACACCGGGGAGCTGTTTTTT.

V and J are TRBV5-1 and TRBJ2-3, with 7 bases fitting TRBD1. Germline V gives CDR1 SGHRS, CDR2 YFSETQ. The ends lost 4 bases at V and 1 base at J; junction bases unmatched: 6. The CDR3 is 15 amino acids. This CDR3 is CASSQQGSGTDTQYF. CDR3 sequence (DNA): TGCGCCAGCAGCCAACAGGGGAGTGGCACAGATACGCAGTATTTT.

This clonotype was detected a few times. V usage is TRBV7-6 and J usage is TRBJ2-2; D is perhaps TRBD2 (6 bases). The CDR3 extends over 15 amino acids. The V and J ends lost 5 bases and 6 bases respectively, with 16 bases between them. Looked up from germline, CDR1 is SGHVS and CDR2 is FNYEAQ. DNA for the CDR3: TGTGCCAGCAGCCTCGGGGGTTCCGGGGCCGGGGAGCTGTTTTTT. It is translated as CASSLGGSGAGELFF.

This chain connects TRBV7-2 to TRBJ1-6; 7 positions agree with TRBD1. V was pared by 0 bases and J by 10 bases, with 9 bases of the junction left unmatched. CDR3 size: 16 residues. Germline CDR1 SGHTA, CDR2 FQGNSA. The CDR3 loop reads CASSLATGKLDSPLHF. Written as DNA, the CDR3 is TGTGCCAGCAGCTTAGCGACAGGGAAGTTAGACTCACCCCTCCACTTT.

In DNA, the CDR3 is TGTGCCAGCAGCTTAGGGTCTAGCGGGGCCTACAATGAGCAGTTCTTC. This translates into CASSLGSSGAYNEQFF. The chain carries TRBV7-9 and TRBJ2-1; 9 bases fit TRBD2. The CDR3 length is 16 residues. Germline loops: CDR1 SEHNR, CDR2 FQNEAQ (reference sequence). Trimming cost V 1 base and J 2 bases; bases outside gene matches: 3.

The rearrangement joins TRBV4-1 to TRBJ2-1; D is perhaps TRBD2 (5 bases). This CDR3 comprises 17 residues. The V gene lost 3 bases and the J gene lost 6 bases, with 21 bases spanning the gap. Per the germline V gene, CDR1 is MGHRA and CDR2 is YSYEKL. CDR3 loop: CASSHLRTRGPTNEQFF. The CDR3 bases are TGCGCCAGCAGCCACCTACGGACTCGCGGCCCCACCAATGAGCAGTTCTTC.

The chain has TRBV7-9 and TRBJ1-2; 7 bases match TRBD1. CDR1 and CDR2 from the germline V gene are SEHNR and FQNEAQ (reference sequence). CDR3 length equals 14 residues. V lost 6 bases, J lost 3 bases, and 7 bases stayed unmatched. The DNA for the CDR3 is TGTGCCAGCAGTTCCGCAGGGGGTTACTATGGCTACACCTTC. Translated: CASSSAGGYYGYTF.

This chain uses TRBV12-3 or TRBV12-4 with TRBJ1-5; the match to TRBD1 covers 8 bases. This CDR3 has 13 amino acids. Losses at the gene ends were 6 bases for V and 7 bases for J; bases not matched to a gene: 5. As DNA, the CDR3 is TGTGCCAGCAGAGAACAGGGGGGACAGCCCCAGCATTTT. It codes for CASREQGGQPQHF.

The chain has TRBV29-1 and TRBJ2-2, with 11 bases identical to TRBD1. Per the germline V gene, CDR1 is SQVTM and CDR2 is ANQGSEA. The CDR3 runs 14 residues. The V segment lost 3 bases and the J segment 8 bases; nucleotides outside the gene matches: 5. The CDR3 bases are TGCAGCGTTGAGGACAGGGGGCAAATTGGGGAGCTGTTTTTT. This encodes CSVEDRGQIGELFF.

This clonotype has a handful of counts. CDR3 nucleotides: TGTGCCACCTCACTAGCGGGAGGGGTAAATGAGCAGTTCTTC. The encoded protein is CATSLAGGVNEQFF. The chain recombines TRBV24-1 with TRBJ2-1, with TRBD2 identical over 13 bases. Germline V gene sequence: CDR1 KGHDR, CDR2 SFDVKD. J lost 7 bases, V lost 9 bases, and 5 bases had no gene match. The CDR3 loop spans 14 amino acids.

The sample holds many counts of this clonotype. The chain has TRBV10-3 and TRBJ2-5, with D possibly called TRBD1 or TRBD2 (5 bases each). From germline, CDR1 is ENHRY and CDR2 SYGVKD. The ends were cut back, 3 bases at V and 4 bases at J, with 12 bases in the middle. The CDR3 contains 14 residues. Here the CDR3 reads CAISDTTRGETQYF. Written as DNA, the CDR3 is TGTGCCATCAGTGACACAACTAGGGGAGAGACCCAGTACTTC.

This clonotype appeared many times. The chain employs TRBV7-2 and TRBJ2-7; either TRBD1 or TRBD2 may fit D (6 bases each). Deletions cut 4 bases from V and 6 bases from J, with 16 bases between. This CDR3 is 14 amino acids long. In germline, CDR1 is SGHTA, CDR2 FQGNSA. CDR3 DNA sequence: TGTGCCAGCAGCTCGTTTCTGGGGGGCGGCGAGCAGTACTTC. Its protein product is CASSSFLGGGEQYF.

This clonotype was detected only a few times. This rearrangement joins TRBV24-1 to TRBJ1-2; the match to TRBD1 covers 7 bases. The CDR3 length is 14 residues. Germline lookup yields CDR1 KGHDR and CDR2 SFDVKD. Trimming took 4 bases from V and 3 from J; bases not matched to a gene: 4. The CDR3 DNA reads TGTGCCACCAGTGAAGGAGGACAGGACTATGGCTACACCTTC. It is translated as CATSEGGQDYGYTF.

The table lists this clonotype with a few counts. The CDR3: CATSRDGALTDTQYF. The CDR3 bases are TGTGCCACCAGCAGAGATGGGGCTCTCACAGATACGCAGTATTTT. The chain links TRBV15 to TRBJ2-3; tentatively, D is TRBD1 (5 bases). The CDR3 totals 15 residues. Germline CDR1 LNHNV, CDR2 YYDKDF (reference sequence). Trimming cost V 0 bases and J 2 bases, with 9 bases left between them.

This clonotype was seen at least ten times. The V and J genes are TRBV10-3 and TRBJ2-2, with TRBD2 identical over 13 bases. With V trimmed by 4 bases and J by 2 bases, 7 bases remained unmatched. Germline CDR1 and CDR2: ENHRY and SYGVKD. The CDR3 contains 18 residues. Here the CDR3 DNA reads TGTGCCATCAGTGCCTCCGGGACTAGCGGGGTTAACACCGGGGAGCTGTTTTTT. It specifies CAISASGTSGVNTGELFF.

This clonotype was picked up a small number of times. The chain has TRBV7-2 and TRBJ2-7; TRBD2 aligns across 10 bases. Looked up from germline, CDR1 is SGHTA and CDR2 is FQGNSA. The V and J ends lost 11 bases and 1 base, in that order; junction bases with no gene match: 8. The CDR3 length is 14 residues. CDR3 in DNA: TGTGCCTCAACACTAGCGGGGACTTCCTACGAGCAGTACTTC. It codes for CASTLAGTSYEQYF.

In its sample, this clonotype was seen a few times. This chain joins TRBV20-1 and TRBJ2-7, with 14 nucleotides matching TRBD2. Germline CDR1 DFQATT, CDR2 SNEGSKA (reference sequence). The CDR3 spans 14 residues. With V trimmed by 4 bases and J by 6 bases, 5 bases remained unmatched. In DNA form, the CDR3 reads TGCAGTGCTACCGTGACTAGCGGGGGGGGCGAGCAGTACTTC. Amino acids: CSATVTSGGGEQYF.

This clonotype was seen a few times. The chain links TRBV6-1 to TRBJ2-1; 10 bases agree with TRBD2. V lost 10 bases, J lost 0 bases, and 6 bases stayed unmatched. The CDR3 is made up of 15 amino acids. Germline-derived CDR1 and CDR2 are MNHNS and SASEGT. In nucleotides, the CDR3 is TGTGCCACCGCCCTAGCGGGAGTCTCCTACAATGAGCAGTTCTTC. Its protein product is CATALAGVSYNEQFF.

The chain links TRBV4-3 to TRBJ1-2; perhaps TRBD1 as D (6 bases). The CDR3 contains 15 residues. The germline CDR1 and CDR2 sequences are LGHNA and YSLEER. Trimming took 2 bases from V and 0 from J, leaving 10 bases between them. The CDR3 is CASSQLGAANYGYTF. CDR3 in DNA: TGCGCCAGCAGCCAACTGGGGGCGGCTAACTATGGCTACACCTTC.

There are many counts of this clonotype. V gene TRBV9 combines with J gene TRBJ2-1, with a weak D call TRBD1 (6 bases). CDR1 and CDR2 (germline): SGDLS, YYNGEE. Deletions cut 3 bases from V and 0 bases from J, with 16 bases between. The CDR3 has 17 amino acids. For the CDR3, the DNA is TGTGCCAGCAGCGCAGAAGCCGGGACATTCTCCTACAATGAGCAGTTCTTC. Translating it yields CASSAEAGTFSYNEQFF.

This rearrangement joins TRBV6-2 or TRBV6-3 to TRBJ2-7; 9 nucleotides agree with TRBD2. This CDR3 is built from 14 residues. With V trimmed by 6 bases and J by 9 bases, 12 bases remained unmatched. The germline CDR1 and CDR2 sequences are MNHEY and SVGEGT. The CDR3 reads CASSPGTSTIRQYV. The CDR3 DNA reads TGTGCCAGCAGCCCCGGGACTAGCACGATTCGGCAGTACGTC.